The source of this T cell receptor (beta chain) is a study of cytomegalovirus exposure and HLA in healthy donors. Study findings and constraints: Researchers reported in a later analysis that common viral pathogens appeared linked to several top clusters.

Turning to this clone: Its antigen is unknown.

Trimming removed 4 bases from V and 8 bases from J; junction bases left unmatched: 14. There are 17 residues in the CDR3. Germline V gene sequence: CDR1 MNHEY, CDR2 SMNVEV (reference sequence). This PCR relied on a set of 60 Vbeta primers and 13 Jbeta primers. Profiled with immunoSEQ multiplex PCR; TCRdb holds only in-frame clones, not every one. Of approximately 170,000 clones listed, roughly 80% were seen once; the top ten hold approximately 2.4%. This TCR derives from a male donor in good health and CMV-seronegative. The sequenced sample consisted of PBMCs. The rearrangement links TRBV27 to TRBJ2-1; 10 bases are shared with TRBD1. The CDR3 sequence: CASSSKRDRGGGDEQFF. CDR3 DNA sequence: TGTGCCAGCAGTTCAAAAAGGGACAGGGGAGGTGGAGATGAGCAGTTCTTC.